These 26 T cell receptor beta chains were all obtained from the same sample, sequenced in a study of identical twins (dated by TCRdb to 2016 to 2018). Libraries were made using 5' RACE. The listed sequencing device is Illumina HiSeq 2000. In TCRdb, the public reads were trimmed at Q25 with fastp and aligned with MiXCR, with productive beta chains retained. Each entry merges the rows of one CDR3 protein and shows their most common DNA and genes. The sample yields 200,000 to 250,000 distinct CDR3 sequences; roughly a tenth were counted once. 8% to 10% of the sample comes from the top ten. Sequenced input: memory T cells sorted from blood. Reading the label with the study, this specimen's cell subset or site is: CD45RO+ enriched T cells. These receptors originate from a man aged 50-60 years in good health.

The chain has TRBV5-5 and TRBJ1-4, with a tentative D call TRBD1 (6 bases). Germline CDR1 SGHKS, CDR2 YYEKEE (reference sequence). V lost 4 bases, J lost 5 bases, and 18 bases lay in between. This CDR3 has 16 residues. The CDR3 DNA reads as TGTGCCAGCAGCCAGTGGGCAGGGGAATTAAATGAAAAACTGTTTTTT. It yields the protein CASSQWAGELNEKLFF.

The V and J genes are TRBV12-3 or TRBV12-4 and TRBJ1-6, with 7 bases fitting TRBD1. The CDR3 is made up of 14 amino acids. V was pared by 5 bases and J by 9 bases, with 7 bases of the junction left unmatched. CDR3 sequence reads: CASSEQGSASPLHF. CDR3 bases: TGTGCCAGCAGTGAACAGGGGTCGGCTTCACCCCTCCACTTT.

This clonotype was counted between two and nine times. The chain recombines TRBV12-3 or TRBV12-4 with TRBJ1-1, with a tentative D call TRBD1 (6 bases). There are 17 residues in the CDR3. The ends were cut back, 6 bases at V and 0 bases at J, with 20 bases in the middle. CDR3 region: CASRLDRLRPMNTEAFF. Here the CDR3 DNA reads TGTGCCAGCAGGCTGGACAGACTTCGACCCATGAACACTGAAGCTTTCTTT.

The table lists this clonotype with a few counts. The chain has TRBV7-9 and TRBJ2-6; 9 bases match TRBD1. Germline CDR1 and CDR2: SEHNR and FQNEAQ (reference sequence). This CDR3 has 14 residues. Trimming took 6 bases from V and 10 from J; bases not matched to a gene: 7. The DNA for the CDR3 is TGTGCCAGCAGGGCGGGACAGGGAGTTAACGTCCTGACTTTC. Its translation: CASRAGQGVNVLTF.

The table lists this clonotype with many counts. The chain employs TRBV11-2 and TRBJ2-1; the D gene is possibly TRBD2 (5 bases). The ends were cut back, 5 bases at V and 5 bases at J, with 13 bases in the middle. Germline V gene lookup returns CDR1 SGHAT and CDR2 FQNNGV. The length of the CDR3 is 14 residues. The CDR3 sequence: CASSPRDLNNEQFF. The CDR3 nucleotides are TGTGCCAGCAGCCCCCGGGATCTCAACAATGAGCAGTTCTTC.

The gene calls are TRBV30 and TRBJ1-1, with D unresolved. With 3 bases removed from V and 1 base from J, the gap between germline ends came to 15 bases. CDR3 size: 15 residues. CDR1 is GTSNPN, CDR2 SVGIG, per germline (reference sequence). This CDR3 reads CAWSGVAGRNTEAFF. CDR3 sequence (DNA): TGTGCCTGGAGCGGAGTTGCGGGCAGGAACACTGAAGCTTTCTTT.

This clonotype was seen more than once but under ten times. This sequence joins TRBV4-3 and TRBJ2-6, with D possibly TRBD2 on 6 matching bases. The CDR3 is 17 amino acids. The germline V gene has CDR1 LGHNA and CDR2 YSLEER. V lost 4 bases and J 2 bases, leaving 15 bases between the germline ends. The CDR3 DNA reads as TGCGCCAGCAGCCGAGAAATTCCGGGGGCTGGGGCCAACGTCCTGACTTTC. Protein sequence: CASSREIPGAGANVLTF.

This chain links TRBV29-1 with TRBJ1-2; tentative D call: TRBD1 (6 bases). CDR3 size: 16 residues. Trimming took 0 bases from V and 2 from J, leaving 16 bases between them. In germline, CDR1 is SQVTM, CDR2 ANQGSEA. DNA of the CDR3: TGCAGCGTTGAAGATCGGGGTGGGGGGCGCAACTATGGCTACACCTTC. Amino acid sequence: CSVEDRGGGRNYGYTF. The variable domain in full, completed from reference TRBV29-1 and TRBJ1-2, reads SAVISQKPSRDICQRGTSLTIQCQVDSQVTMMFWYRQQPGQSLTLIATANQGSEATYESGFVIDKFPISRPNLTFSTLTVSNMSPEDSSIYLCSVEDRGGGRNYGYTFGSGTRLTVV.

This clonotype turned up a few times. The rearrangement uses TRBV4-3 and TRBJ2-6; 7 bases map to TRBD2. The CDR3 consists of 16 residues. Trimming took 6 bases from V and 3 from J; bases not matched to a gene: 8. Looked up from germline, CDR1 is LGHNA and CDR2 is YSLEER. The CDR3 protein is CASSPEAGVGANVLTF. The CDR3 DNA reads TGCGCCAGCAGTCCGGAGGCGGGGGTTGGGGCCAACGTCCTGACTTTC.

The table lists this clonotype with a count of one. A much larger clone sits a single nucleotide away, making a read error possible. In nucleotides, the CDR3 is TGCGCCAGCAACCAAGACTGGACAGGGGGCCGTAATGAGCAGTTCTTC. Protein sequence: CASNQDWTGGRNEQFF. The V call is TRBV4-3, the J call TRBJ2-1, with TRBD1 matching over 11 bases. CDR3 length equals 16 residues. Germline CDR1 LGHNA, CDR2 YSLEER.

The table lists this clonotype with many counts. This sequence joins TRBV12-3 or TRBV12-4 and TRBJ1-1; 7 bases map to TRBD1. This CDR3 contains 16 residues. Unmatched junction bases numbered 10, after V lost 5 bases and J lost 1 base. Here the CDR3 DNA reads TGTGCCAGCAGTCCTGGACAGGCCTGGGGGAACACTGAAGCTTTCTTT. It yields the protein CASSPGQAWGNTEAFF.

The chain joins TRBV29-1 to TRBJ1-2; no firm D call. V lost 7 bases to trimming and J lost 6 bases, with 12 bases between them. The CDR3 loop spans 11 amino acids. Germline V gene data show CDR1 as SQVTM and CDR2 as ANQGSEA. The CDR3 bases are TGCAGCGCCTTGGGTCGGGATGGCTACACCTTC. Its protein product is CSALGRDGYTF. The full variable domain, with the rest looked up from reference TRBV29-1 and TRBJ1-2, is SAVISQKPSRDICQRGTSLTIQCQVDSQVTMMFWYRQQPGQSLTLIATANQGSEATYESGFVIDKFPISRPNLTFSTLTVSNMSPEDSSIYLCSALGRDGYTFGSGTRLTVV.

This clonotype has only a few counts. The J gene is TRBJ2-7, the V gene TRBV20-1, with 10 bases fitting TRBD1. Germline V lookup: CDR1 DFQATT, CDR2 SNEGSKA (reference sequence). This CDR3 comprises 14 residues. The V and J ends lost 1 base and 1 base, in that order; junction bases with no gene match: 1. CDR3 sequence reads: CSARGDRGSYEQYF. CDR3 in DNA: TGCAGTGCTAGAGGGGACAGGGGATCCTACGAGCAGTACTTC.

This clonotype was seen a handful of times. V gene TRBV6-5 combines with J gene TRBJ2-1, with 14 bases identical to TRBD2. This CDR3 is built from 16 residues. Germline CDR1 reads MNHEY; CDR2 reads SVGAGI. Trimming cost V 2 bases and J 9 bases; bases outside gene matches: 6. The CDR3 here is CASSYRGTSGRAEQFF. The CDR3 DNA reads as TGTGCCAGCAGTTACCGGGGGACTAGCGGGAGAGCTGAGCAGTTCTTC.

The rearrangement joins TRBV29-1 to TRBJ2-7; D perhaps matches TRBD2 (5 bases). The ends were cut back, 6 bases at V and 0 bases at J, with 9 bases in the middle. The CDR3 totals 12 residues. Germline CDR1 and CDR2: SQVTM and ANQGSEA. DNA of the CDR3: TGCAGCGTACTCCGGGACTCCTACGAGCAGTACTTC. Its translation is CSVLRDSYEQYF.

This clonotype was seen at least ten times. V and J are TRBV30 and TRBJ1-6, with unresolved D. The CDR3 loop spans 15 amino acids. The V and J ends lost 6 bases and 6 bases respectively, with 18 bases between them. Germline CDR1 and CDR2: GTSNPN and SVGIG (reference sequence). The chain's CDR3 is CACSGILAFNSPLHF. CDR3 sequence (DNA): TGTGCCTGCTCGGGGATTTTAGCCTTTAATTCACCCCTCCACTTT.

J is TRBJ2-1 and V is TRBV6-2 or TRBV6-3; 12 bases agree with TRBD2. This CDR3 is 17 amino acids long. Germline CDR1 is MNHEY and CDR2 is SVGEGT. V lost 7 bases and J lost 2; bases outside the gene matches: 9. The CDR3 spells CASTRWASGRAYNEQFF. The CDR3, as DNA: TGTGCCAGCACCCGGTGGGCTAGCGGGAGGGCCTACAATGAGCAGTTCTTC.

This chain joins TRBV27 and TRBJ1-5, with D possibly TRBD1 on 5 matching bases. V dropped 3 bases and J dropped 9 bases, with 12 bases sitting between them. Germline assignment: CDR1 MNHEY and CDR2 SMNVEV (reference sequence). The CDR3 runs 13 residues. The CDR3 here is CASSFGGLTPQHF. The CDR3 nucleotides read TGTGCCAGCAGTTTTGGGGGGTTAACGCCCCAGCATTTT.

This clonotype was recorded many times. The CDR3 sequence is CASSWGVGEQYF. DNA for the CDR3: TGTGCCAGCAGCTGGGGGGTTGGCGAGCAGTACTTC. This chain joins TRBV7-2 and TRBJ2-7; possible D gene TRBD2, 6 bases. CDR3 length: 12 amino acids. Trimming cost V 4 bases and J 6 bases, with 10 bases left between them. CDR1 SGHTA and CDR2 FQGNSA come from the germline V gene. Full variable domain (outside the CDR3, taken from reference TRBV7-2 and TRBJ2-7): GAGVSQSPSNKVTEKGKDVELRCDPISGHTALYWYRQSLGQGLEFLIYFQGNSAPDKSGLPSDRFSAERTGGSVSTLTIQRTQQEDSAVYLCASSWGVGEQYFGPGTRLTVT.

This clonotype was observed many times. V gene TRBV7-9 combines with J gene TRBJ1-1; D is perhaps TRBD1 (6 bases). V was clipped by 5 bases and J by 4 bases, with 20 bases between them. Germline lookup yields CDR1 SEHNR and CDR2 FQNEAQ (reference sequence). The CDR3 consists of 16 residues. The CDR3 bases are TGTGCCAGCAGCGCGCCAGGGGCCGCGGTCCGCACTGAAGCTTTCTTT. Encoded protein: CASSAPGAAVRTEAFF.

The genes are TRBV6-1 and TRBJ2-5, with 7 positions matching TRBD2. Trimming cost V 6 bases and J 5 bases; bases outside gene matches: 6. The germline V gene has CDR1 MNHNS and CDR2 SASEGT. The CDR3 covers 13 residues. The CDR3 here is CASRRREGETQYF. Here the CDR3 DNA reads TGTGCCAGCAGACGGAGGGAGGGCGAGACCCAGTACTTC.

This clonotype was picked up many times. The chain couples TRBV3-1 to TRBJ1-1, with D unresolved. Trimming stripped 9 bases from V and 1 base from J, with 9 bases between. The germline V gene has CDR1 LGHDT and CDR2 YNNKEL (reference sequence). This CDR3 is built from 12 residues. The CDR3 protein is CASRKGNTEAFF. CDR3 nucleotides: TGTGCCAGTAGAAAGGGGAACACTGAAGCTTTCTTT.

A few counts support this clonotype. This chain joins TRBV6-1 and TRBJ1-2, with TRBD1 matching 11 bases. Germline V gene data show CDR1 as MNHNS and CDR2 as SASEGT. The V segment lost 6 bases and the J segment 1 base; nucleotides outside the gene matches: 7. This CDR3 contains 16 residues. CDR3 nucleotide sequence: TGTGCCAGCAGCTCGGCGGGGACAGGGGGTAACTATGGCTACACCTTC. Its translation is CASSSAGTGGNYGYTF.

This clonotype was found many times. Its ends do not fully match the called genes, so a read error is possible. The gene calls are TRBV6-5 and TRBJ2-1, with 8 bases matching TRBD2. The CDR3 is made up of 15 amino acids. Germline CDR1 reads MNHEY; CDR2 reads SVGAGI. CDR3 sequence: CASSYVPSGPSSYSF. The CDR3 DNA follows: TGTGCCAGCAGTTACGTTCCTAGCGGGCCCTCCTCCTACTCCTTC.

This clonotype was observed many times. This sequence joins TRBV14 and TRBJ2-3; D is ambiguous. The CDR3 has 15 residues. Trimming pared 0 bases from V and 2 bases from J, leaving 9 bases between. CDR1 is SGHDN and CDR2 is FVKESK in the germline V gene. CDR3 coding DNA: TGTGCCAGCAGCCAAGAAGGGTGGCTCACAGATACGCAGTATTTT. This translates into CASSQEGWLTDTQYF.

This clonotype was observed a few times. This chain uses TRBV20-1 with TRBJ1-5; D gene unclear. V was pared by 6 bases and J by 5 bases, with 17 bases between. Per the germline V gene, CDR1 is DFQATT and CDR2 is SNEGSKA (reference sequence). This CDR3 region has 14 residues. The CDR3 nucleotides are TGCAGTGCGACGGGAGAGCCTCGGCATCAGCCCCAGCATTTT. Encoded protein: CSATGEPRHQPQHF.